The clone carrying this T cell receptor (beta chain) was seen only a few times. Its cognate antigen is unknown. This record belongs to a study of T-cell reconstitution after alpha-beta-depleted transplantation in children. Study-wide points: T-cell counts and diversity at one year following transplant were attributed mainly to newly produced T cells. Several hundred expanded graft clones reportedly were the source of alpha-beta T cells about two months after transplant.

For TCRbeta, the library was prepared with unique molecular identifiers. Each CDR3 protein gets one entry after TCRdb re-called the PCR reads with MiXCR. The sample includes about 980,000 distinct CDR3 sequences, 25% to 35% of them seen just once. Deletions cut 5 bases from V and 0 bases from J, with 10 bases between. This CDR3 is built from 14 residues. Looked up from germline, CDR1 is MNHEY and CDR2 is SVGEGT. J is TRBJ1-1 and V is TRBV6-2 or TRBV6-3; D call uncertain. The TCR originated in a boy under two years old who had a stem cell transplant for SCID, so the T cells may come from the graft donor. The sample consisted of PBMCs, mostly from graft donor cells, taken 360 days after TCRalphabeta/CD19-depleted stem cell transplant. In DNA form, the CDR3 reads TGTGCCAGCAGTCCCCAGGTCATGAACACTGAAGCTTTCTTT. This translates into CASSPQVMNTEAFF.